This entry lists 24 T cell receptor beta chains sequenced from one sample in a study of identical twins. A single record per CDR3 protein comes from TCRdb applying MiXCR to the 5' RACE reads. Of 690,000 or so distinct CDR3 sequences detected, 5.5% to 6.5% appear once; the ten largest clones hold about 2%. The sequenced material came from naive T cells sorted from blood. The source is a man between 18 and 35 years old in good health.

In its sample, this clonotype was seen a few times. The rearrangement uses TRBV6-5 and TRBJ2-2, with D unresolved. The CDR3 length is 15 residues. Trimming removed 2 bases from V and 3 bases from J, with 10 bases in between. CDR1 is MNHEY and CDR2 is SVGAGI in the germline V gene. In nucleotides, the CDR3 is TGTGCCAGCAGTTACGCTGGTACGGACACCGGGGAGCTGTTTTTT. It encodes CASSYAGTDTGELFF.

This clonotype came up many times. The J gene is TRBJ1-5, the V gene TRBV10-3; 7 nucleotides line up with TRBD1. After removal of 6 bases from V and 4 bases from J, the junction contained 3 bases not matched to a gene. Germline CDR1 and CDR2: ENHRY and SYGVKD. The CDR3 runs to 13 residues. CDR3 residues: CAIRSTGNQPQHF. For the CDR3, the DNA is TGTGCCATCAGGTCGACAGGGAATCAGCCCCAGCATTTT.

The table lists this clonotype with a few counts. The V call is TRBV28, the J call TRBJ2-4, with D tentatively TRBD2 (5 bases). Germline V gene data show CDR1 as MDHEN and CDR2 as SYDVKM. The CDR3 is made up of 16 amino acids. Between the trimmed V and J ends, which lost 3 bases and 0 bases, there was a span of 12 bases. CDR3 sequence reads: CASSFSVASAKNIQYF. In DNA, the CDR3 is TGTGCCAGCAGTTTTTCAGTAGCGTCAGCCAAAAACATTCAGTACTTC.

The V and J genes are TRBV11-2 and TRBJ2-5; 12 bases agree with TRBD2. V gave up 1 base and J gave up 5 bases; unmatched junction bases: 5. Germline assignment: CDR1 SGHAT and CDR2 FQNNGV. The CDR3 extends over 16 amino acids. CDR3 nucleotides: TGTGCCAGCAGCTTAGCCGGGACTAGCGGGTTGGAGACCCAGTACTTC. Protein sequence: CASSLAGTSGLETQYF.

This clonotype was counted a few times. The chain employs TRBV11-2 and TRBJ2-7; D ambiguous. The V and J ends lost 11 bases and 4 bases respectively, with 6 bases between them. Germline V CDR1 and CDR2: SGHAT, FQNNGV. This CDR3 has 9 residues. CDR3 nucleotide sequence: TGTGCCGCAGATTACGAGCAGTACGTC. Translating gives CAADYEQYV.

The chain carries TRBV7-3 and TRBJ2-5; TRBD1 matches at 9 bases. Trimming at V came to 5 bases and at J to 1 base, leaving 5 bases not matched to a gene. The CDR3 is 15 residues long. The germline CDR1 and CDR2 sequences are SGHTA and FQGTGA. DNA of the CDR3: TGTGCCAGCAGCGAAAGGACAGGGGCCCAAGAGACCCAGTACTTC. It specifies CASSERTGAQETQYF.

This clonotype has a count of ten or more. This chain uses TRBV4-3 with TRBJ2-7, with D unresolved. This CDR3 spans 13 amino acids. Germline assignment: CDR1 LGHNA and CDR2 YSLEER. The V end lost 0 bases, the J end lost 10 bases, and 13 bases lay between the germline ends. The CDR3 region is CASSQDNQESQYF. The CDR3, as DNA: TGCGCCAGCAGCCAAGATAATCAGGAGAGCCAGTACTTC.

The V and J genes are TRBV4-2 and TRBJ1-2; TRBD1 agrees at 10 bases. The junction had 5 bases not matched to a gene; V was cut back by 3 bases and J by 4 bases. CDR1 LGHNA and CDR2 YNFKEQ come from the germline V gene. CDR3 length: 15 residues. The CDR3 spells CASSQQTGGTYGYTF. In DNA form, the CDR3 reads TGTGCCAGCAGCCAGCAGACAGGGGGCACCTATGGCTACACCTTC.

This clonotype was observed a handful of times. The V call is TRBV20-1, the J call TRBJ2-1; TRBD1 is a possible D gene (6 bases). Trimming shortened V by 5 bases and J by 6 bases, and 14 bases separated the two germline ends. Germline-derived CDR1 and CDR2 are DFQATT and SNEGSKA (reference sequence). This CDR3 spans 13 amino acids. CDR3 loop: CSAGGGGRNEQFF. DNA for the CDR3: TGCAGTGCTGGGGGCGGTGGACGCAATGAGCAGTTCTTC.

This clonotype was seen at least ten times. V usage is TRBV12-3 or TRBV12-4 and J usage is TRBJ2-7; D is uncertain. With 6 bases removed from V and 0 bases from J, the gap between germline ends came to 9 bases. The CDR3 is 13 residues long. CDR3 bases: TGTGCCAGCAGCCGCAGGAGCTCCTACGAGCAGTACTTC. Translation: CASSRRSSYEQYF.

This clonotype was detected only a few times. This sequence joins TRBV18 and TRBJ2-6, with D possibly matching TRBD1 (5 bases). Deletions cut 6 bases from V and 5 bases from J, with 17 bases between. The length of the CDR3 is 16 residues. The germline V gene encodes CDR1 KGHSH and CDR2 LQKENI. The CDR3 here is CASSPGFQGRANVLTF. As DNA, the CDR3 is TGTGCCAGCTCCCCTGGATTCCAGGGCCGGGCCAACGTCCTGACTTTC.

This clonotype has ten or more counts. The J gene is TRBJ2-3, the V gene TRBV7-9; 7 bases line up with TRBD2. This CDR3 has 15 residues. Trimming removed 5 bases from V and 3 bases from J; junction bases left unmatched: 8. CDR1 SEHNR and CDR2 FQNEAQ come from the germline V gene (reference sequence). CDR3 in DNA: TGTGCCAGCAGCCCAAATGGGCGGGAGACAGATACGCAGTATTTT. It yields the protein CASSPNGRETDTQYF.

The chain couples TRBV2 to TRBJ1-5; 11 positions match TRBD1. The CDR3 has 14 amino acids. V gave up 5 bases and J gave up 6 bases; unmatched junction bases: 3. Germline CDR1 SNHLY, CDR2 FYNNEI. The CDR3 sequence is CASSTGQGVQPQHF. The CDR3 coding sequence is TGTGCCAGCAGTACGGGACAGGGGGTTCAGCCCCAGCATTTT. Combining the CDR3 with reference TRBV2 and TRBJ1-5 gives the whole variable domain EPEVTQTPSHQVTQMGQEVILRCVPISNHLYFYWYRQILGQKVEFLVSFYNNEISEKSEIFDDQFSVERPDGSNFTLKIRSTKLEDSAMYFCASSTGQGVQPQHFGDGTRLSIL.

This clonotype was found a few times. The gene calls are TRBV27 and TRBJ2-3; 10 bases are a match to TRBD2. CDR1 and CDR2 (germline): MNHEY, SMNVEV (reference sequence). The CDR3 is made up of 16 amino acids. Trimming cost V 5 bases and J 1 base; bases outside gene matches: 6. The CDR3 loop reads CASSPTLAGGTDTQYF. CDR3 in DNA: TGTGCCAGCAGTCCGACGCTAGCGGGAGGCACAGATACGCAGTATTTT.

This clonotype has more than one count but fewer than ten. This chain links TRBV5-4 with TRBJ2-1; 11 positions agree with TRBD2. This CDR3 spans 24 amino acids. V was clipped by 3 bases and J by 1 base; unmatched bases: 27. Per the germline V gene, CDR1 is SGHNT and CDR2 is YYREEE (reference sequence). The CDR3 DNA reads TGTGCCAGCAGCTCGACCAAACCCGGGACAGGGTTTCTAGCGGGAGGAGTTTCCTACAATGAGCAGTTCTTC. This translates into CASSSTKPGTGFLAGGVSYNEQFF.

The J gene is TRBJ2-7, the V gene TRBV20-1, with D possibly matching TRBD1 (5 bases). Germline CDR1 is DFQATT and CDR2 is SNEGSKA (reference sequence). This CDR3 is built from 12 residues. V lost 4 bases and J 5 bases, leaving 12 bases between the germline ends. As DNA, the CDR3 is TGCAGTGCTAAGGGGCCAGGCCACGAGCAGTACTTC. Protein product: CSAKGPGHEQYF.

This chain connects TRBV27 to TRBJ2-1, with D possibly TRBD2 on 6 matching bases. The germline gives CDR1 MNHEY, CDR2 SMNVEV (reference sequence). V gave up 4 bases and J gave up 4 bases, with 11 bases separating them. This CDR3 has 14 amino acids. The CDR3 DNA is TGTGCCAGCAGTTCCGGGGGTGGGTACAATGAGCAGTTCTTC. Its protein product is CASSSGGGYNEQFF.

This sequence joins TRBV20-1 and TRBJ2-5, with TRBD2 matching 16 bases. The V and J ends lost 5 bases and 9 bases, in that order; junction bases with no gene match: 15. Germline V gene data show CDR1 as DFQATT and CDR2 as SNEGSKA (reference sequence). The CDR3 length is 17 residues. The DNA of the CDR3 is TGCAGTGCTCTTGTCCCGGGACTAGCGGGAGGGCCACAGGCCCAGTACTTC. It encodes CSALVPGLAGGPQAQYF.

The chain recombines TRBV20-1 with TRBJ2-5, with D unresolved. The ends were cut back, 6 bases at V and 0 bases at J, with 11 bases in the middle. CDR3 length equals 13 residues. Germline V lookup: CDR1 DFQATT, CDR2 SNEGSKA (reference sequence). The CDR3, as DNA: TGCAGTGCCCACCACCGCCACCAAGAGACCCAGTACTTC. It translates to CSAHHRHQETQYF.

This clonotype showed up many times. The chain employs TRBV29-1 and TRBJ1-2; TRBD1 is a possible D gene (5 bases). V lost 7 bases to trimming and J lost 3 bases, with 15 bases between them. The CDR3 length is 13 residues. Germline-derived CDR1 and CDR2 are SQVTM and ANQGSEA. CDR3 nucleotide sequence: TGCAGCGCCCCGGGACCCGGGGACTATGGCTACACCTTC. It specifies CSAPGPGDYGYTF.

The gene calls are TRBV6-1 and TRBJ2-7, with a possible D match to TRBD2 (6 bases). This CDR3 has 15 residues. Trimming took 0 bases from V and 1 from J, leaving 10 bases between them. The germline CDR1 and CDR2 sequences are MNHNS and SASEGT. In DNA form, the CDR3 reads TGTGCCAGCAGTGAAGCGCATGGGGGGTCCTACGAGCAGTACGTC. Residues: CASSEAHGGSYEQYV.

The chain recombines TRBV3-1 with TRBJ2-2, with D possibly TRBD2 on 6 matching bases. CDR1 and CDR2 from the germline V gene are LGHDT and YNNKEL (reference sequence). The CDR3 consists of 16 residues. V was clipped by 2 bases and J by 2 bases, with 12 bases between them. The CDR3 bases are TGTGCCAGCAGCCAACGTAGCGGACTTAACACCGGGGAGCTGTTTTTT. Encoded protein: CASSQRSGLNTGELFF.

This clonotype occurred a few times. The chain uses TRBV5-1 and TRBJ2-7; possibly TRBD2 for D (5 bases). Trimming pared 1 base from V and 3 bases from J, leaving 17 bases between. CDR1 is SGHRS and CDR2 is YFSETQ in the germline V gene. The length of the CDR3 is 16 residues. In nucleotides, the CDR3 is TGCGCCAGCAGCTTGAATACAGCCGGGGTCAACTACGAGCAGTACTTC. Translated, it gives CASSLNTAGVNYEQYF.

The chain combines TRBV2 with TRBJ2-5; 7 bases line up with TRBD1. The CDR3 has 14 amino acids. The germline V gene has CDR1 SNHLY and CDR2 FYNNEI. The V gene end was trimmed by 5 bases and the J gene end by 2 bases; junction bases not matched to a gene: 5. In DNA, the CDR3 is TGTGCCAGCAGTACCGGGGACAGACAAGAGACCCAGTACTTC. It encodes CASSTGDRQETQYF.